What follows is one TCR beta chain and its context. What it binds is unknown. This record belongs to a study of T cells in Graves' hyperthyroidism and ophthalmopathy. TCR beta CDR3 regions were amplified from RNA transcripts. TCR CDR3 underwent first-round RT-PCR with the HTBI primer set. TCRdb re-called the multiplex PCR reads with MiXCR, one entry per CDR3 protein. The table shows about 340,000 distinct CDR3 sequences, with around a fifth occurring only once. General observations from the study: Ophthalmopathy was identified by the model a median around 6 months ahead of onset.

Source material for PBMCs was over 8 ml fresh peripheral blood. J lost 7 bases, V lost 5 bases, and 7 bases had no gene match. Germline V gives CDR1 SGHNT, CDR2 YENEEA. CDR3 length equals 15 residues. This TCR was sampled from a woman aged 45-65 years with Graves' hyperthyroidism. The gene calls are TRBV11-3 and TRBJ2-1; TRBD2 aligns across 11 bases. Sequences were obtained from blood. The CDR3 sequence: CASSLTSGSRNEQFF. CDR3 DNA sequence: TGTGCCAGCAGCCTTACTAGCGGGAGTCGAAATGAGCAGTTCTTC.